Below, 14 T cell receptor beta chains from the same sample are listed, as sequenced in a study of identical twins. TCRdb reprocessed the 5' RACE reads with MiXCR, giving one entry per CDR3 protein. The sample carries approximately 300,000 distinct CDR3 sequences, 7.5% to 9.5% recorded once. These data also featured in a second study, about yellow fever vaccine responses in identical twins.

Specimen: CD8+ T cells sorted from blood. Every receptor here comes from a woman younger than 30 in good health.

This clonotype was seen a handful of times. The chain carries TRBV13 and TRBJ2-7; D perhaps matches TRBD2 (5 bases). The V end was cut by 5 bases, the J end by 4 bases, with 18 bases between. CDR3 size: 15 residues. Germline V CDR1 and CDR2: PRHDT, FYEKMQ (reference sequence). The CDR3 loop is CASSRPGLAEYEQYF. In nucleotides, the CDR3 is TGTGCCAGCAGCCGCCCCGGTCTAGCCGAGTACGAGCAGTACTTC. The variable domain in full, with the rest retrieved from reference TRBV13 and TRBJ2-7, is AAGVIQSPRHLIKEKRETATLKCYPIPRHDTVYWYQQGPGQDPQFLISFYEKMQSDKGSIPDRFSAQQFSDYHSELNMSSLELGDSALYFCASSRPGLAEYEQYFGPGTRLTVT.

The genes are TRBV28 and TRBJ2-7, with TRBD2 matching over 12 bases. The trim removed 7 bases at V and 3 bases at J, leaving 16 bases unmatched. Looked up from germline, CDR1 is MDHEN and CDR2 is SYDVKM. CDR3 size: 18 residues. In DNA form, the CDR3 reads TGTGCCAGCAAGAACTTTATAAAGGAGACTAGCGGGAGCTACGAGCAGTACTTC. It yields the protein CASKNFIKETSGSYEQYF.

This clonotype was found many times. The V and J genes are TRBV7-8 and TRBJ1-6, with D uncertain. The ends were cut back, 5 bases at V and 8 bases at J, with 13 bases in the middle. This CDR3 spans 14 amino acids. Germline loops: CDR1 SGHVS, CDR2 FQNEAQ. The CDR3 nucleotides are TGTGCCAGCAGCCCCCACCCCGACGATTCACCCCTCCACTTT. Protein sequence: CASSPHPDDSPLHF.

This clonotype came up a few times. The rearrangement uses TRBV27 and TRBJ2-2, with D unresolved. The CDR3 runs to 12 residues. V lost 6 bases to trimming and J lost 5 bases, with 7 bases between them. Per germline, CDR1 MNHEY and CDR2 SMNVEV (reference sequence). The CDR3 region has the DNA TGTGCCAGCAGGCGCGAGACCGGGGAGCTGTTTTTT. The encoded protein is CASRRETGELFF.

This clonotype has more than one count but fewer than ten. The chain is built from TRBV7-2 and TRBJ2-3, with D uncertain. Trimming cost V 2 bases and J 4 bases, with 7 bases left between them. The CDR3 has 13 amino acids. Germline V gives CDR1 SGHTA, CDR2 FQGNSA. CDR3 sequence reads: CASSLIPADTQYF. CDR3 DNA: TGTGCCAGCAGCTTAATCCCAGCAGATACGCAGTATTTT. The whole variable domain, filled in from reference TRBV7-2 and TRBJ2-3, reads GAGVSQSPSNKVTEKGKDVELRCDPISGHTALYWYRQSLGQGLEFLIYFQGNSAPDKSGLPSDRFSAERTGGSVSTLTIQRTQQEDSAVYLCASSLIPADTQYFGPGTRLTVL.

This clonotype has a handful of counts. V is TRBV27 and J is TRBJ1-4; unclear D gene. Trimming shortened V by 7 bases and J by 2 bases, and 11 bases separated the two germline ends. CDR3 length equals 14 residues. CDR1 MNHEY and CDR2 SMNVEV come from the germline V gene (reference sequence). CDR3 DNA: TGTGCCAGCACTTCCGGGCCCACTAATGAAAAACTGTTTTTT. This encodes CASTSGPTNEKLFF.

This clonotype was recorded at least ten times. This sequence joins TRBV4-3 and TRBJ2-1; D not certain. Trimming left V 0 bases short and J 10 bases short, with 10 bases between. The CDR3 loop spans 13 amino acids. Per germline, CDR1 LGHNA and CDR2 YSLEER. DNA for the CDR3: TGCGCCAGCAGCCAAGATTATGCGACAGAGCAGTTCTTC. Protein product: CASSQDYATEQFF.

This clonotype has just a few counts. The junction shows a germline mismatch at one end, possibly a read error. The chain uses TRBV7-7 and TRBJ2-1; perhaps TRBD1 as D (6 bases). CDR1 and CDR2 (germline): SSHAT, FNYEAQ (reference sequence). CDR3 length equals 13 residues. CDR3 residues: CASSLVSGAEQFF. The CDR3, as DNA: TGTGCTAGCAGCTTGGTCTCAGGGGCTGAGCAGTTCTTC.

This clonotype was seen a handful of times. V is TRBV4-3 and J is TRBJ2-7; D call uncertain. Germline loops: CDR1 LGHNA, CDR2 YSLEER. V was clipped by 0 bases and J by 2 bases, with 11 bases between them. The CDR3 contains 15 residues. The CDR3 spells CASSQDWLEAYEQYF. In DNA, the CDR3 is TGCGCCAGCAGCCAAGATTGGCTAGAGGCCTACGAGCAGTACTTC.

At least ten counts were recorded for this clonotype. The chain combines TRBV7-9 with TRBJ2-7; D remains unclear. Germline V gene lookup returns CDR1 SEHNR and CDR2 FQNEAQ (reference sequence). The CDR3 has 13 amino acids. V lost 5 bases, J lost 3 bases, and 11 bases lay in between. CDR3 sequence reads: CASSPEADYEQYF. The CDR3 DNA is TGTGCCAGCAGCCCTGAGGCGGACTACGAGCAGTACTTC.

In this sample, this clonotype turned up many times. The CDR3 sequence: CASSLFGTGEHEQYF. CDR3 bases: TGCGCCAGCAGCTTATTTGGGACAGGGGAGCACGAGCAGTACTTC. The chain carries TRBV5-1 and TRBJ2-7; 10 bases are shared with TRBD1. Germline values: CDR1 SGHRS, CDR2 YFSETQ. Trimming took 2 bases from V and 5 from J; bases not matched to a gene: 7. The CDR3 extends over 15 amino acids. The whole variable domain, filled in from reference TRBV5-1 and TRBJ2-7, reads KAGVTQTPRYLIKTRGQQVTLSCSPISGHRSVSWYQQTPGQGLQFLFEYFSETQRNKGNFPGRFSGRQFSNSRSEMNVSTLELGDSALYLCASSLFGTGEHEQYFGPGTRLTVT.

This rearrangement joins TRBV7-6 to TRBJ2-1; 9 nucleotides align to TRBD2. The CDR3 has 21 residues. CDR1 and CDR2 (germline): SGHVS, FNYEAQ. The J segment lost 1 base and the V segment lost 5 bases, leaving 21 bases of the junction unmatched. This CDR3 is CASSHGQLSLSSGISYNEQFF. CDR3 bases: TGTGCCAGCAGCCATGGACAATTATCGCTTTCTAGCGGGATTTCCTACAATGAGCAGTTCTTC.

This clonotype showed up just a few times. The chain carries TRBV27 and TRBJ2-1, with D uncertain. The ends were cut back, 6 bases at V and 0 bases at J, with 6 bases in the middle. The CDR3 is 13 residues long. CDR1 and CDR2 (germline): MNHEY, SMNVEV (reference sequence). This chain's CDR3 is CASSEPSYNEQFF. CDR3 DNA sequence: TGTGCCAGCAGCGAACCCTCCTACAATGAGCAGTTCTTC.

Ten or more counts support this clonotype. This chain connects TRBV9 to TRBJ2-7; TRBD2 matches at 13 bases. The CDR3 consists of 15 residues. CDR1 is SGDLS, CDR2 YYNGEE, per germline. V dropped 3 bases and J dropped 2; count of bases not matched to a gene: 2. The DNA of the CDR3 is TGTGCCAGCAGCGGACTAGCGGGGGGACCCTACGAGCAGTACTTC. It is translated as CASSGLAGGPYEQYF.